The next 14 T cell receptor beta chains were all read from a single sample in a study of cytomegalovirus exposure and HLA in healthy donors. Using immunoSEQ multiplex PCR, the repertoire was profiled, and TCRdb retains in-frame clones only, with some absent. This sample yields fewer than 200,000 clones, of which about nine tenths are seen a single time; roughly 6% belongs to the top ten. What was sequenced was PBMCs. The receptors here all came from a woman in her 30s in good health and CMV-seronegative.

V and J are TRBV5-1 and TRBJ2-1, with D uncertain. V shed 1 base and J shed 12 bases, with 8 bases lying between them. CDR1 SGHRS and CDR2 YFSETQ come from the germline V gene. CDR3 length: 11 residues. CDR3 nucleotides: TGCGCCAGCAGCTTGATGGAATTGCAGTTCTTC. Its translation is CASSLMELQFF.

This chain links TRBV14 with TRBJ1-6, with D possibly being TRBD1 (5 bases). The CDR3 extends over 14 amino acids. The germline gives CDR1 SGHDN, CDR2 FVKESK. Trimming cost V 3 bases and J 5 bases, with 8 bases left between them. The chain's CDR3 is CASSHRTHNSPLHF. The CDR3 DNA follows: TGTGCCAGCAGCCATAGGACACATAATTCACCCCTCCACTTT.

This sequence joins TRBV28 and TRBJ1-5, with D possibly being TRBD1 (6 bases). There are 13 residues in the CDR3. CDR1 and CDR2 (germline): MDHEN, SYDVKM. With 4 bases removed from V and 7 bases from J, the gap between germline ends came to 11 bases. CDR3 nucleotide sequence: TGTGCCAGCAGTTCCGTTACAGGGCAGCCCCAGCATTTT. Residues: CASSSVTGQPQHF.

V gene TRBV6-1 combines with J gene TRBJ1-5; the D gene is possibly TRBD1 (5 bases). The CDR3 has 15 residues. The V end was cut by 4 bases, the J end by 0 bases, with 10 bases between. Germline CDR1 MNHNS, CDR2 SASEGT. Here the CDR3 DNA reads TGTGCCAGCAGTGGGGACGGAGTTAGCAATCAGCCCCAGCATTTT. Amino acids: CASSGDGVSNQPQHF.

The table lists this clone with a few counts. This chain joins TRBV29-1 and TRBJ2-7; unclear D gene. Per germline, CDR1 SQVTM and CDR2 ANQGSEA. There are 11 residues in the CDR3. Trimming took 2 bases from V and 3 from J, leaving 5 bases between them. CDR3 sequence: CSVERDYEQYF. The DNA for the CDR3 is TGCAGCGTTGAACGAGACTACGAGCAGTACTTC.

The chain links TRBV6-5 to TRBJ1-1; TRBD1 is a possible D gene (6 bases). The germline V gene encodes CDR1 MNHEY and CDR2 SVGAGI. The CDR3 has 14 residues. V lost 2 bases and J 5 bases, leaving 12 bases between the germline ends. The CDR3 bases are TGTGCCAGCAGTTACGTACAGGGAGGGACTGAAGCTTTCTTT. Its protein is CASSYVQGGTEAFF.

The rearrangement links TRBV5-4 to TRBJ1-1; D perhaps matches TRBD1 (5 bases). The V and J ends lost 4 bases and 10 bases respectively, with 17 bases between them. Per germline, CDR1 SGHNT and CDR2 YYREEE (reference sequence). This CDR3 spans 13 amino acids. In DNA, the CDR3 is TGTGCCAGCAGCCAGGGCGCGGCCAAGAGAGCTTTCTTT. It specifies CASSQGAAKRAFF. Supplemented by reference TRBV5-4 and TRBJ1-1, the full variable domain reads ETGVTQSPTHLIKTRGQQVTLRCSSQSGHNTVSWYQQALGQGPQFIFQYYREEENGRGNFPPRFSGLQFPNYSSELNVNALELDDSALYLCASSQGAAKRAFFGQGTRLTVV.

The chain employs TRBV15 and TRBJ2-2; D uncertain. In germline, CDR1 is LNHNV, CDR2 YYDKDF (reference sequence). V was cut by 2 bases and J by 5 bases, with 3 bases left in between. The CDR3 runs to 12 residues. The CDR3 DNA reads TGTGCCACCAGCAGATGGACCGGGGAGCTGTTTTTT. Translation gives CATSRWTGELFF.

The chain has TRBV5-1 and TRBJ1-2, with TRBD1 identical over 9 bases. V lost 0 bases and J lost 4; bases outside the gene matches: 10. The germline gives CDR1 SGHRS, CDR2 YFSETQ. The CDR3 consists of 17 residues. This CDR3 is CASSLGSAGTGIYGYTF. In DNA form, the CDR3 reads TGCGCCAGCAGCTTGGGAAGTGCCGGGACAGGGATCTATGGCTACACCTTC. The full variable domain, with the rest looked up from reference TRBV5-1 and TRBJ1-2, is KAGVTQTPRYLIKTRGQQVTLSCSPISGHRSVSWYQQTPGQGLQFLFEYFSETQRNKGNFPGRFSGRQFSNSRSEMNVSTLELGDSALYLCASSLGSAGTGIYGYTFGSGTRLTVV.

V and J are TRBV11-2 and TRBJ2-7; 11 bases agree with TRBD2. There are 18 residues in the CDR3. Germline assignment: CDR1 SGHAT and CDR2 FQNNGV. The ends lost 0 bases at V and 3 bases at J; junction bases unmatched: 10. This CDR3 reads CASSLDSSLTSGNYEQYF. The CDR3 nucleotides read TGTGCCAGCAGCTTAGATAGCTCCTTGACTAGCGGGAACTACGAGCAGTACTTC.

This chain joins TRBV15 and TRBJ1-5; D remains ambiguous. V gave up 1 base and J gave up 2 bases, with 9 bases separating them. The CDR3 is 15 amino acids. CDR1 and CDR2 from the germline V gene are LNHNV and YYDKDF (reference sequence). The CDR3 sequence: CATSRVLGGNQPQHF. CDR3 coding DNA: TGTGCCACCAGCAGAGTGCTAGGAGGCAATCAGCCCCAGCATTTT.

DNA of the CDR3: TGTGCCAGCAGCCACGGGGGCGAGCAGTTCTTC. It yields the protein CASSHGGEQFF. This chain links TRBV6-1 with TRBJ2-1; D is possibly TRBD1 or TRBD2 (6 bases each). The CDR3 consists of 11 residues. V lost 6 bases to trimming and J lost 10 bases, with 10 bases between them. Germline CDR1 is MNHNS and CDR2 is SASEGT.

This clone has a single count. The genes are TRBV6-5 and TRBJ2-2, with D possibly being TRBD1 (5 bases). The ends were cut back, 4 bases at V and 2 bases at J, with 8 bases in the middle. Germline loops: CDR1 MNHEY, CDR2 SVGAGI. The CDR3 totals 14 residues. The CDR3 nucleotides are TGTGCCAGCAGTTTCCAGGGTAACACCGGGGAGCTGTTTTTT. It is translated as CASSFQGNTGELFF.

The chain combines TRBV5-1 with TRBJ2-7, with D unclear. V was trimmed by 0 bases and J by 4 bases, leaving 5 bases between them. This CDR3 has 12 amino acids. The germline gives CDR1 SGHRS, CDR2 YFSETQ. The CDR3 DNA follows: TGCGCCAGCAGCTTGGGGCAGTACGAGCAGTACTTC. This gives the protein CASSLGQYEQYF.